One sample yielded the 7 T cell receptor beta chains listed below, sequenced in a study of vaccination effects on CD4 cells after COVID-19. Within the ViraFEST assay, antigen-specific CD4+ T cells underwent expansion with viral peptide pools prior to sequencing. Subsequent to 10 days of culture, CD4+ T cells were isolated. Everyone in the study got two shots of either the BNT162b2 or mRNA-1273 vaccine. Their specific antigens are unknown. Sequencing used immunoSEQ multiplex PCR; TCRdb keeps in-frame clones, though not all of them. The sample shows tens of thousands of clones, roughly 70% of them seen only once. The sample consisted of CD4+ T cells from PBMCs cultured with SARS-CoV-2 spike peptides, taken after COVID-19 vaccination. These receptors all stem from a human donor who received a COVID-19 vaccine.

In its sample, this clone was seen once. The V gene is TRBV6-5, the J gene TRBJ1-4, with 8 bases aligning to TRBD1. The CDR3 contains 15 residues. CDR1 and CDR2 from the germline V gene are MNHEY and SVGAGI. V trimming: 7 bases; J trimming: 8 bases; junction bases outside the gene matches: 12. Here the CDR3 DNA reads TGTGCCAGCACCCCGAAGGGGCAGGGGGCGGAAAAACTGTTTTTT. This translates into CASTPKGQGAEKLFF.

The chain is built from TRBV10-3 and TRBJ2-1; 7 bases are shared with TRBD1. The CDR3 length is 12 residues. Germline V gives CDR1 ENHRY, CDR2 SYGVKD. The J segment lost 6 bases and the V segment lost 6 bases, leaving 2 bases of the junction unmatched. CDR3 bases: TGTGCCATCAGAGGGACAGCCAATGAGCAGTTCTTC. It translates to CAIRGTANEQFF.

V and J are TRBV9 and TRBJ2-7; weak D call: TRBD1 (6 bases). Germline CDR1 and CDR2: SGDLS and YYNGEE. V lost 3 bases and J lost 4, with 14 bases in between. The CDR3 is 14 amino acids. The CDR3 DNA reads as TGTGCCAGCAGCGGCAGGGACACACTATACGAGCAGTACTTC. As protein: CASSGRDTLYEQYF.

This chain connects TRBV5-4 to TRBJ2-5; possibly TRBD2 for D (5 bases). V was cut by 4 bases and J by 1 base, with 14 bases left in between. Germline values: CDR1 SGHNT, CDR2 YYREEE (reference sequence). CDR3 length: 15 amino acids. The CDR3 DNA reads as TGTGCCAGCAGCCGGGCGGGCGGAACCCAAGAGACCCAGTACTTC. As protein: CASSRAGGTQETQYF.

In its sample, this clone was seen a few times. V gene TRBV5-6 combines with J gene TRBJ2-7, with 9 bases matching TRBD2. The CDR3 runs 15 residues. Trimming took 4 bases from V and 4 from J; bases not matched to a gene: 9. Germline CDR1 reads SGHDT; CDR2 reads YYEEEE. For the CDR3, the DNA is TGTGCCAGCAGCCTCTTGGGACTAGCAGGGTACGAGCAGTACTTC. As protein: CASSLLGLAGYEQYF.

The chain couples TRBV10-2 to TRBJ2-7; D may be TRBD2 (7 bases). The CDR3 extends over 16 amino acids. CDR1 WSHSY and CDR2 SAAADI come from the germline V gene. Trimming took off 2 bases at V and 0 bases at J, with 14 bases between the two ends. For the CDR3, the DNA is TGCGCCAGCAGTGAGGGGGGGGCTCAGAGCTCCTACGAGCAGTACTTC. Its protein product is CASSEGGAQSSYEQYF.

The rearrangement joins TRBV6-1 to TRBJ1-5, with D perhaps TRBD1 (6 bases). Germline loops: CDR1 MNHNS, CDR2 SASEGT. V was trimmed by 2 bases and J by 6 bases, leaving 17 bases between them. This CDR3 spans 16 amino acids. The CDR3 loop is CASSETTGISGQPQHF. The CDR3 region has the DNA TGTGCCAGCAGTGAAACTACAGGGATAAGCGGTCAGCCCCAGCATTTT.